This TCR beta chain comes out of a study of PD-1 blockade in classical Hodgkin lymphoma. Assay: immunoSEQ multiplex PCR; the TCRdb copy retains only in-frame clones and omits some. Among fewer than 75,000 clones listed, more than 75% were seen once. The V end lost 0 bases, the J end lost 5 bases, and 12 bases lay between the germline ends. Germline V gene sequence: CDR1 SGHRS, CDR2 YFSETQ. The CDR3 spans 15 residues. Each patient relapsed following autologous stem cell transplantation, and prior brentuximab vedotin exposure differed. This sequence originates from a human donor with classical Hodgkin lymphoma. This chain connects TRBV5-1 to TRBJ2-1; D remains unclear. The specimen was peripheral blood mononuclear cells (PBMCs), collected before the second cycle of nivolumab. The CDR3 reads CASSLEGYNNNEQFF. CDR3 nucleotides: TGCGCCAGCAGCTTGGAGGGTTACAATAACAATGAGCAGTTCTTC.